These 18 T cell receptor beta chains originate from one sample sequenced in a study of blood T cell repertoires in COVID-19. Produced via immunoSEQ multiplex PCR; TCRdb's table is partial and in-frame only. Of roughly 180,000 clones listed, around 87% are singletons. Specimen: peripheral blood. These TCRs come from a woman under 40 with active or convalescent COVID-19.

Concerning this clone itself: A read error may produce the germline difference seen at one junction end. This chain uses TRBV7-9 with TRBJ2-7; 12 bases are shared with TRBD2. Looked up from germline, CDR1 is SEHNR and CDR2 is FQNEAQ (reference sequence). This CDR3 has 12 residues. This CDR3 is CASSLAGGEQYF. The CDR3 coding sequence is TGTGCCAGCAGCCTAGCGGGGGGGGAGCAGTACTTC.

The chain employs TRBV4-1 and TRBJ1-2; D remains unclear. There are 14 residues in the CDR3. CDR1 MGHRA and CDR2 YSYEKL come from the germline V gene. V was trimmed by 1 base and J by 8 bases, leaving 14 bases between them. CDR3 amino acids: CASSQASGFGGYTF. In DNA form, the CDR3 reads TGCGCCAGCAGCCAAGCCTCCGGGTTTGGGGGCTACACCTTC.

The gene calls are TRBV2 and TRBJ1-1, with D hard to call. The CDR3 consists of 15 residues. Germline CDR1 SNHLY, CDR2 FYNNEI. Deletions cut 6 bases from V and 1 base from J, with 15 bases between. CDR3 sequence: CASSYGSDTNTEAFF. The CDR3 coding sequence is TGTGCCAGCAGCTACGGCTCAGACACGAACACTGAAGCTTTCTTT.

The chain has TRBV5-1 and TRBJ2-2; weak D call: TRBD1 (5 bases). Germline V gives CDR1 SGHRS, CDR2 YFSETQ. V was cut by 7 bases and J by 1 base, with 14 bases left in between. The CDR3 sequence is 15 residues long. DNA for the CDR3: TGCGCCAGCTTCCCACGAACAGGGAACACCGGGGAGCTGTTTTTT. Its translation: CASFPRTGNTGELFF.

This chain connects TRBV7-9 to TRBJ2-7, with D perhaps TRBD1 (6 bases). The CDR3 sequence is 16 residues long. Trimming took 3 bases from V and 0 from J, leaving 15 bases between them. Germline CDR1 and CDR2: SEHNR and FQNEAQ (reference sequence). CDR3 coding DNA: TGTGCCAGCAGCTTGGGCAGGGGCCTTCGCTCCTACGAGCAGTACTTC. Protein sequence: CASSLGRGLRSYEQYF.

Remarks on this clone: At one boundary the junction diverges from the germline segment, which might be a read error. The CDR3 DNA reads TGTGCTAGCAGCTTAGGTCGACTAGCGGGGGGATACGCGGGAGAGCTGTTTTTT. Its protein product is CASSLGRLAGGYAGELFF. J is TRBJ2-2 and V is TRBV7-7; TRBD2 matches 13 bases. Germline V gene data show CDR1 as SSHAT and CDR2 as FNYEAQ (reference sequence). This CDR3 comprises 18 residues.

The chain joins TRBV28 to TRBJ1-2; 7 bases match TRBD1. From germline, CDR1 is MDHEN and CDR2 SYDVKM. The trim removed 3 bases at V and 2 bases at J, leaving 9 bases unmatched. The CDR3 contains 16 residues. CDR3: CASSFNRGPLNYGYTF. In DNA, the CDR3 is TGTGCCAGCAGTTTCAACAGGGGCCCTTTGAACTATGGCTACACCTTC.

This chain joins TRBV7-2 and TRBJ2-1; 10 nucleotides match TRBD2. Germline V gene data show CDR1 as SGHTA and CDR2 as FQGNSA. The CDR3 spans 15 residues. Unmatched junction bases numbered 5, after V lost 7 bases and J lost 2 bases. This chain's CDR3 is CASTQGLATYNEQFF. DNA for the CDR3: TGTGCCAGCACCCAGGGACTAGCGACCTACAATGAGCAGTTCTTC.

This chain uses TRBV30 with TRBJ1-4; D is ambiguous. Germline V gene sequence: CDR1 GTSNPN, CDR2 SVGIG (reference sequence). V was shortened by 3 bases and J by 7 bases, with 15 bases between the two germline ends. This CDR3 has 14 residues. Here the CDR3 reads CAWSLVRDGEKLFF. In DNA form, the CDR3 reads TGTGCCTGGAGCCTCGTGAGGGATGGTGAAAAACTGTTTTTT. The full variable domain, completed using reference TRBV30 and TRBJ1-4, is SQTIHQWPATLVQPVGSPLSLECTVEGTSNPNLYWYRQAAGRGLQLLFYSVGIGQISSEVPQNLSASRPQDRQFILSSKKLLLSDSGFYLCAWSLVRDGEKLFFGSGTQLSVL.

CDR3 bases: TGTGCCAGCAGCCGATTCGTCTCGGGATCAAGCTATGGCTACACCTTC. Amino acid sequence: CASSRFVSGSSYGYTF. The chain uses TRBV5-8 and TRBJ1-2, with D hard to call. The CDR3 is 16 amino acids. V was cut by 4 bases and J by 4 bases, with 20 bases left in between. Germline lookup yields CDR1 SGHTS and CDR2 YDEGEE.

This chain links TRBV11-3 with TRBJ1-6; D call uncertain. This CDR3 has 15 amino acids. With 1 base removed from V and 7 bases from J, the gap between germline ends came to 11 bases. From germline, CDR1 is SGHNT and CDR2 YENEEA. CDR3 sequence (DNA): TGTGCCAGCAGCTTAGTGCCGGGTACGAATTCACCCCTCCACTTT. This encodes CASSLVPGTNSPLHF.

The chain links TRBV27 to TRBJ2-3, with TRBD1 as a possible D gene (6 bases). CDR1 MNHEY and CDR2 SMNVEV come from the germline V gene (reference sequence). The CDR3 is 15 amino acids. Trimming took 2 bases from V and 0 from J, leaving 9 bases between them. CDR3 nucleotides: TGTGCCAGCAGTTTAAGGACAGCCAGCACAGATACGCAGTATTTT. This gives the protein CASSLRTASTDTQYF.

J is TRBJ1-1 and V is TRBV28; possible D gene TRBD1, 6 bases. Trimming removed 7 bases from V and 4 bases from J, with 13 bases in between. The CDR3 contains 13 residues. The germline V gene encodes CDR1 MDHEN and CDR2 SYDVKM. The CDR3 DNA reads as TGTGCCAGCAACTTACAGGGTTCCACTGAAGCTTTCTTT. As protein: CASNLQGSTEAFF. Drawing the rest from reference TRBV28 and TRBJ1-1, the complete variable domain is DVKVTQSSRYLVKRTGEKVFLECVQDMDHENMFWYRQDPGLGLRLIYFSYDVKMKEKGDIPEGYSVSREKKERFSLILESASTNQTSMYLCASNLQGSTEAFFGQGTRLTVV.

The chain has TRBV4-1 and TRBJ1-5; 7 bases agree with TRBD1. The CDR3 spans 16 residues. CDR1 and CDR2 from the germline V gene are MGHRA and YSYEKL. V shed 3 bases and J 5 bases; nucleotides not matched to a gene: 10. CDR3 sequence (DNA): TGCGCCAGCAGCCAGCACACCAAGGGGGCTGATCAGCCCCAGCATTTT. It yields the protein CASSQHTKGADQPQHF.

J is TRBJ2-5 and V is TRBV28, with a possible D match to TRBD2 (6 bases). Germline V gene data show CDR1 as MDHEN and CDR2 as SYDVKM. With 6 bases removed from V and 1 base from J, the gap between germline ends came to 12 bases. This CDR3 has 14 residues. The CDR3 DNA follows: TGTGCCAGCAGCGTTAGGCGGGGCCAAGAGACCCAGTACTTC. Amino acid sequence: CASSVRRGQETQYF.

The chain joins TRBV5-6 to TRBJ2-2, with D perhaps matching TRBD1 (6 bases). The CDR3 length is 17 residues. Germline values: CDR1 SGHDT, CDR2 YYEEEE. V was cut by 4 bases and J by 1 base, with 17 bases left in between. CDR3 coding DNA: TGTGCCAGCAGCGTAGGCCTGGGGACACTGAACACCGGGGAGCTGTTTTTT. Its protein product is CASSVGLGTLNTGELFF.

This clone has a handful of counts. The DNA of the CDR3 is TGTGCCAGCAGTGCCCACAGGGGTGGCACAGATACGCAGTATTTT. Protein product: CASSAHRGGTDTQYF. This chain links TRBV27 with TRBJ2-3; 7 bases fit TRBD1. CDR1 MNHEY and CDR2 SMNVEV come from the germline V gene (reference sequence). There are 15 residues in the CDR3. V dropped 5 bases and J dropped 1; count of bases not matched to a gene: 6.

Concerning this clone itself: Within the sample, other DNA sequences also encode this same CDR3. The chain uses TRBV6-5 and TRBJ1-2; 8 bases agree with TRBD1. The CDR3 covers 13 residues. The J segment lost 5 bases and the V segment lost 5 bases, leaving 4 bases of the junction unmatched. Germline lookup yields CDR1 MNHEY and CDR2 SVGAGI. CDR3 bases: TGTGCCAGCAGTCGACAGGGGAGGTATGGCTACACCTTC. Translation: CASSRQGRYGYTF.